The 27 T cell receptor beta chains below come from one sample, sequenced in a study of T-cell memory formation after mild COVID-19. In TCRdb, the 5' RACE reads were re-called with MiXCR into one record per CDR3 protein. The table lists fewer than 200,000 distinct CDR3 sequences, around a fifth of them singletons, with under 30% in the top ten. The specimen sequenced was PBMCs or a T cell subset sorted from them (not recorded which). These receptors originate from an adult woman who had mild COVID-19 (a few samples of this study predate the infection). Cell type and time point are not known.

The V call is TRBV12-3 or TRBV12-4, the J call TRBJ2-5; 14 positions match TRBD2. V was pared by 9 bases and J by 5 bases, with 11 bases of the junction left unmatched. The CDR3 spans 16 residues. CDR3 sequence: CARLRLAGGEVETQYF. For the CDR3, the DNA is TGTGCCAGATTAAGACTAGCGGGGGGGGAAGTGGAGACCCAGTACTTC.

The J gene is TRBJ2-1, the V gene TRBV6-2 or TRBV6-3; the D gene is possibly TRBD2 (6 bases). Trimming pared 2 bases from V and 4 bases from J, leaving 12 bases between. The CDR3 extends over 15 amino acids. CDR1 and CDR2 (germline): MNHEY, SVGEGT. As DNA, the CDR3 is TGTGCCAGCAGTTACGTGGCGGGACCTTACAATGAGCAGTTCTTC. This sequence encodes CASSYVAGPYNEQFF.

The table lists this clonotype with a few counts. The chain couples TRBV19 to TRBJ2-5, with D maybe TRBD1 (6 bases). Germline lookup yields CDR1 LNHDA and CDR2 SQIVND (reference sequence). The CDR3 sequence is 15 residues long. The V end lost 5 bases, the J end lost 5 bases, and 18 bases lay between the germline ends. Here the CDR3 reads CASSPRGNDRETQYF. CDR3 coding DNA: TGTGCCAGTAGTCCCCGTGGAAACGACAGGGAGACCCAGTACTTC.

This clonotype was observed many times. V usage is TRBV3-1 and J usage is TRBJ1-2; D perhaps matches TRBD1 (6 bases). Trimming shortened V by 5 bases and J by 4 bases, and 14 bases separated the two germline ends. The CDR3 is 14 amino acids. Germline V gene sequence: CDR1 LGHDT, CDR2 YNNKEL (reference sequence). CDR3 in amino acids: CASSIPGAGYGYTF. The CDR3 DNA reads as TGTGCCAGCAGCATTCCAGGGGCTGGCTATGGCTACACCTTC.

The V call is TRBV12-3 or TRBV12-4, the J call TRBJ1-3, with D possibly being TRBD1 (5 bases). Trimming took 4 bases from V and 4 from J, leaving 8 bases between them. The CDR3 length is 13 residues. The CDR3 nucleotides read TGTGCCAGCAGTTCGGGGGGAGGAAACACCATATATTTT. This sequence encodes CASSSGGGNTIYF.

The rearrangement uses TRBV11-2 and TRBJ2-1; D might be TRBD1 or TRBD2, each matching 6 bases. Per germline, CDR1 SGHAT and CDR2 FQNNGV. The CDR3 consists of 15 residues. V was trimmed by 4 bases and J by 12 bases, leaving 22 bases between them. CDR3 region: CASSSPTGLSMGQFF. CDR3 sequence (DNA): TGTGCCAGCAGCTCCCCGACAGGACTATCTATGGGGCAGTTCTTC.

This clonotype was seen only a few times. The CDR3 loop reads CASSTAAGEQFF. In nucleotides, the CDR3 is TGTGCCAGCAGTACGGCCGCCGGGGAGCAGTTCTTC. The chain combines TRBV7-9 with TRBJ2-1; D is unresolved. Deletions cut 6 bases from V and 10 bases from J, with 13 bases between. This CDR3 has 12 amino acids. Germline V gene data show CDR1 as SEHNR and CDR2 as FQNEAQ (reference sequence).

In its sample, this clonotype was seen many times. The chain combines TRBV7-9 with TRBJ2-5; D is unclear. The CDR3 length is 14 residues. The germline V gene encodes CDR1 SEHNR and CDR2 FQNEAQ (reference sequence). Trimming removed 2 bases from V and 3 bases from J, with 10 bases in between. This chain's CDR3 is CASSLIEVKETQYF. CDR3 in DNA: TGTGCCAGCAGCTTAATAGAGGTGAAAGAGACCCAGTACTTC. The full variable domain, its missing parts supplied by reference TRBV7-9 and TRBJ2-5, is DTGVSQNPRHKITKRGQNVTFRCDPISEHNRLYWYRQTLGQGPEFLTYFQNEAQLEKSRLLSDRFSAERPKGSFSTLEIQRTEQGDSAMYLCASSLIEVKETQYFGPGTRLLVL.

The rearrangement uses TRBV5-1 and TRBJ2-1, with D unclear. Germline V gene lookup returns CDR1 SGHRS and CDR2 YFSETQ. The CDR3 is 13 amino acids. Trimming took off 0 bases at V and 6 bases at J, with 7 bases between the two ends. The CDR3 nucleotides read TGCGCCAGCAGCTTGGCTCCCGCCAATGAGCAGTTCTTC. Translating gives CASSLAPANEQFF. Supplemented by reference TRBV5-1 and TRBJ2-1, the full variable domain reads KAGVTQTPRYLIKTRGQQVTLSCSPISGHRSVSWYQQTPGQGLQFLFEYFSETQRNKGNFPGRFSGRQFSNSRSEMNVSTLELGDSALYLCASSLAPANEQFFGPGTRLTVL.

This clonotype was counted a few times. The chain carries TRBV12-3 or TRBV12-4 and TRBJ1-1, with D unclear. Trimming took off 5 bases at V and 1 base at J, with 14 bases between the two ends. The CDR3 consists of 15 residues. CDR3 protein: CASSGVGLRNTEAFF. The CDR3 DNA reads TGTGCCAGCAGTGGTGTTGGATTAAGGAACACTGAAGCTTTCTTT.

V is TRBV20-1 and J is TRBJ2-7, with TRBD1 matching over 8 bases. The CDR3 is 12 amino acids. The junction had 2 bases not matched to a gene; V was cut back by 4 bases and J by 3 bases. Looked up from germline, CDR1 is DFQATT and CDR2 is SNEGSKA (reference sequence). This chain's CDR3 is CSAKGQGYEQYF. CDR3 DNA sequence: TGCAGTGCTAAAGGACAGGGCTACGAGCAGTACTTC.

This clonotype was picked up one time. The chain couples TRBV7-6 to TRBJ1-2, with 12 nucleotides matching TRBD1. The CDR3 spans 16 residues. The germline gives CDR1 SGHVS, CDR2 FNYEAQ. V dropped 5 bases and J dropped 6; count of bases not matched to a gene: 10. CDR3 region: CASSPIGTGGINGYTF. The CDR3 coding sequence is TGTGCCAGCAGCCCGATCGGGACAGGGGGCATCAATGGCTACACCTTC.

The chain employs TRBV7-3 and TRBJ2-3; D perhaps matches TRBD2 (5 bases). This CDR3 is 15 amino acids long. Germline-derived CDR1 and CDR2 are SGHTA and FQGTGA. Trimming shortened V by 5 bases and J by 2 bases, and 14 bases separated the two germline ends. CDR3 DNA: TGTGCCAGCAGCCCTTGGGATAGCGACACAGATACGCAGTATTTT. Translating gives CASSPWDSDTDTQYF.

Here the CDR3 reads CASSGGLYEQFF. CDR3 coding DNA: TGTGCCAGCAGCGGGGGACTATATGAGCAGTTCTTC. The chain combines TRBV7-9 with TRBJ2-1; 7 bases align to TRBD2. Germline loops: CDR1 SEHNR, CDR2 FQNEAQ (reference sequence). There are 12 residues in the CDR3. The J segment lost 8 bases and the V segment lost 5 bases, leaving 3 bases of the junction unmatched.

This clonotype was seen only a few times. The rearrangement links TRBV20-1 to TRBJ1-4; tentative D call: TRBD1 (6 bases). The CDR3 runs 13 residues. Germline CDR1 is DFQATT and CDR2 is SNEGSKA (reference sequence). V dropped 4 bases and J dropped 10 bases, with 16 bases sitting between them. Here the CDR3 DNA reads TGCAGTGCTATGGAGGGGGTTTTTGGAAAACTGTTTTTT. Its translation: CSAMEGVFGKLFF.

A few counts support this clonotype. The chain recombines TRBV6-5 with TRBJ2-3, with 8 positions matching TRBD2. This CDR3 has 17 amino acids. Germline CDR1 MNHEY, CDR2 SVGAGI. After removal of 2 bases from V and 4 bases from J, the junction contained 11 bases not matched to a gene. The chain's CDR3 is CASSYVHGGRRSDTQYF. The CDR3 nucleotides read TGTGCCAGCAGTTACGTCCACGGCGGGAGGAGATCAGATACGCAGTATTTT.

V and J are TRBV5-6 and TRBJ1-6; D perhaps matches TRBD1 (6 bases). This CDR3 spans 13 amino acids. V shed 2 bases and J shed 7 bases, with 7 bases lying between them. Germline lookup yields CDR1 SGHDT and CDR2 YYEEEE. CDR3 DNA sequence: TGTGCCAGCAGCTTTCAGGGGAATTCACCCCTCCACTTT. Amino acid sequence: CASSFQGNSPLHF.

This clonotype was observed a single time. The CDR3, as DNA: TGTGCCAGCAGTGAAGCGGGGGGGGCTACGGAGCAGTACTTC. Protein product: CASSEAGGATEQYF. The chain is built from TRBV12-3 or TRBV12-4 and TRBJ2-7; 10 bases map to TRBD2. The CDR3 runs to 14 residues. J lost 7 bases, V lost 5 bases, and 8 bases had no gene match.

The V and J genes are TRBV7-8 and TRBJ1-1; 9 bases match TRBD1. Trimming cost V 4 bases and J 11 bases; bases outside gene matches: 17. The CDR3 is made up of 16 amino acids. The V gene's germline CDR1 is SGHVS and CDR2 FQNEAQ. CDR3 nucleotide sequence: TGTGCCAGCAGCTCAACACGGACAGGGGCAGCGGGTCGGGCTTTCTTT. It is translated as CASSSTRTGAAGRAFF.

This chain connects TRBV15 to TRBJ2-7; a weak D match, TRBD2 (5 bases). Germline lookup yields CDR1 LNHNV and CDR2 YYDKDF (reference sequence). CDR3 size: 16 residues. Between the trimmed V and J ends, which lost 1 base and 0 bases, there was a span of 13 bases. The CDR3 spells CATSRAGAGFSYEQYF. The CDR3 DNA reads TGTGCCACCAGCAGAGCGGGTGCGGGTTTCTCCTACGAGCAGTACTTC. The full variable domain, rest sourced from reference TRBV15 and TRBJ2-7, is DAMVIQNPRYQVTQFGKPVTLSCSQTLNHNVMYWYQQKSSQAPKLLFHYYDKDFNNEADTPDNFQSRRPNTSFCFLDIRSPGLGDTAMYLCATSRAGAGFSYEQYFGPGTRLTVT.

The chain couples TRBV7-3 to TRBJ2-1, with 14 bases that match TRBD2. V was clipped by 5 bases and J by 8 bases; unmatched bases: 5. The CDR3 extends over 15 amino acids. Germline loops: CDR1 SGHTA, CDR2 FQGTGA. DNA of the CDR3: TGTGCCAGCAGCCGACTAGCGGGGGGGCTCCATGAGCAGTTCTTC. Translation: CASSRLAGGLHEQFF.

This clonotype occurred a few times. This chain joins TRBV12-3 or TRBV12-4 and TRBJ2-1; 8 bases align to TRBD2. There are 16 residues in the CDR3. V gave up 6 bases and J gave up 2 bases; unmatched junction bases: 9. The CDR3 bases are TGTGCCAGCAGCCCAATGGTTAGCGGGGCCTACAATGAGCAGTTCTTC. The encoded protein is CASSPMVSGAYNEQFF.

This clonotype was detected a few times. The chain employs TRBV14 and TRBJ1-6; D unclear. CDR3 length: 16 amino acids. The germline V and J ends were trimmed by 4 bases and 0 bases, with 10 bases remaining between them. Per the germline V gene, CDR1 is SGHDN and CDR2 is FVKESK. CDR3: CASSPRTVSYNSPLHF. CDR3 DNA sequence: TGTGCCAGCAGCCCCCGGACGGTCTCCTATAATTCACCCCTCCACTTT.

This clonotype was detected only a few times. The chain carries TRBV5-1 and TRBJ2-5; weak D call: TRBD1 (5 bases). Looked up from germline, CDR1 is SGHRS and CDR2 is YFSETQ. With 2 bases removed from V and 2 bases from J, the gap between germline ends came to 10 bases. CDR3 length equals 14 residues. The CDR3 sequence is CASSFLGVQETQYF. DNA for the CDR3: TGCGCCAGCAGCTTCTTAGGGGTTCAAGAGACCCAGTACTTC.

This clonotype was recorded a few times. The chain uses TRBV7-9 and TRBJ1-1; D unresolved. There are 13 residues in the CDR3. Looked up from germline, CDR1 is SEHNR and CDR2 is FQNEAQ (reference sequence). The V gene lost 5 bases and the J gene lost 4 bases, with 11 bases spanning the gap. The CDR3 DNA reads as TGTGCCAGCAGCCCGGGAACCACCACTGAAGCTTTCTTT. This sequence encodes CASSPGTTTEAFF.

To note about this clonotype: Germline is not matched at one junction end, which may reflect a read error. V gene TRBV4-1 combines with J gene TRBJ2-7, with 8 positions matching TRBD1. Per germline, CDR1 MGHRA and CDR2 YSYEKL. The CDR3 sequence is 15 residues long. The CDR3 nucleotides are TGCGCCATCAGCCAAGATTCAGGGGGCTTATACGAGCAGTACTTC. This sequence encodes CAISQDSGGLYEQYF.

This clonotype was seen only a few times. V is TRBV7-9 and J is TRBJ1-2; tentative D call: TRBD1 (5 bases). The CDR3 is 15 amino acids. Per germline, CDR1 SEHNR and CDR2 FQNEAQ (reference sequence). V lost 5 bases to trimming and J lost 1 base, with 14 bases between them. CDR3 protein: CASSGTGYLNYGYTF. The CDR3 nucleotides read TGTGCCAGCAGCGGCACAGGTTACCTTAACTATGGCTACACCTTC. The whole variable domain, remainder taken from reference TRBV7-9 and TRBJ1-2, is DTGVSQNPRHKITKRGQNVTFRCDPISEHNRLYWYRQTLGQGPEFLTYFQNEAQLEKSRLLSDRFSAERPKGSFSTLEIQRTEQGDSAMYLCASSGTGYLNYGYTFGSGTRLTVV.